Listed below are T cell receptor beta chains from one sample, sequenced in a study of graft-versus-host responses after intestinal transplantation. These receptors' antigens are unknown. The data were produced by immunoSEQ multiplex PCR, yet TCRdb's version contains in-frame clones alone and is incomplete. The table includes about 130,000 clones, roughly 91% detected once. The sample consisted of unstimulated CD4+ T cells sorted from spleen or lymph node cells, taken before intestinal transplant. The receptors originated from a human donor who received an intestinal transplant. CDR3s include the opening cysteine and the closing phenylalanine or tryptophan. A D gene is named only where the DNA matches it firmly. Some rows mark clone size as missing; the rest say once, few, many or name a class of expanded clone.

j_call | clone_size | d_call | v_call | cdr3_nt | cdr3_aa
TRBJ1-2 | NA | TRBD1 | TRBV19 | TGTGCCAGTAGTCCGGGACAGGGGACCTATGGCTACACCTTC | CASSPGQGTYGYTF
TRBJ1-1 | NA | NA | TRBV18 | TGTGCCAGCTCACCCACCGGGGCTGGGTACACTGAAGCTTTCTTT | CASSPTGAGYTEAFF
TRBJ2-5 | NA | NA | TRBV4-2 | TGTGCCAGCAGCCAAGTTTCACTGGAGACCCAGTACTTC | CASSQVSLETQYF
TRBJ2-5 | NA | NA | TRBV4-1 | TGCGCCGGCAGCCAAGAAAGGGTCGGCCGGGAGACCCAGTACTTC | CAGSQERVGRETQYF
TRBJ2-7 | NA | NA | TRBV30 | TGTGCCTGGACGGGACAAGCCACCTACGAGCAGTACTTC | CAWTGQATYEQYF
TRBJ2-1 | NA | NA | TRBV10-2 | TGCGCCAGTAGACAGGTGAGCTCCTACAATGAGCAGTTCTTC | CASRQVSSYNEQFF
TRBJ1-1 | NA | NA | TRBV7-2 | TGTGCCAGCAGCTTATACAACAGGGTCCGCTTGAACACTGAAGCTTTCTTT | CASSLYNRVRLNTEAFF
TRBJ2-5 | once | NA | TRBV29-1 | TGCAGCGTGATCTCGGTGGGGCAAGAGACCCAGTACTTC | CSVISVGQETQYF
TRBJ2-7 | NA | NA | TRBV6-5 | TGTGCCAGCAGTTTGGCCTACAAATTGTACGAGCAGTACTTC | CASSLAYKLYEQYF
TRBJ1-5 | NA | NA | TRBV18 | TGTGCCAGCTCACTACACGGACGGTTTAGCAATCAGCCCCAGCATTTT | CASSLHGRFSNQPQHF
TRBJ1-2 | NA | NA | TRBV27 | TGTGCCAGCAGTTTACTACCCCAGAACTATGGCTACACCTTC | CASSLLPQNYGYTF
TRBJ2-5 | NA | NA | TRBV6-5 | TGTGCCAGCAGTTACTCGACTTTAGGGGAGACCCAGTACTTC | CASSYSTLGETQYF
TRBJ1-3 | NA | NA | TRBV7-9 | TGTGCCAGCAGCTTAAGGGGCGTAATCTCTGGAAACACCATATATTTT | CASSLRGVISGNTIYF
TRBJ2-5 | NA | TRBD2 | TRBV7-2 | TGTGCCAGCAGCTTGGGACTAGCGGGATTTGAGACCCAGTACTTC | CASSLGLAGFETQYF
TRBJ2-7 | NA | NA | TRBV7-6 | TGTGCCAGCAGCCCCAAAGACAGTAGACAGGCCTACGAGCAGTACTTC | CASSPKDSRQAYEQYF
TRBJ2-6 | NA | TRBD2 | TRBV6-4 | TGTGCCAGCAGTCCCCTCGCTAGCGGGAGTACTGGGGCCAACGTCCTGACTTTC | CASSPLASGSTGANVLTF
TRBJ2-3 | NA | TRBD2 | TRBV5-4 | TGTGCCAGCAGCGGACTAGCGGGAGGCACAGATACGCAGTATTTT | CASSGLAGGTDTQYF
TRBJ2-7 | NA | NA | TRBV11-1 | TGTGCCAGCAGCTTGAGCCTCTCCTACGAGCAGTACTTC | CASSLSLSYEQYF
TRBJ2-5 | NA | NA | TRBV11-3 | TGTGCCAGCAGCTTTACAGGGAAAGAGACCCAGTACTTC | CASSFTGKETQYF
TRBJ2-5 | NA | NA | TRBV5-4 | TGTGCCAGCAGCTTGTGGGTCGACCCCCGGGTATGGTGTGAGCAGTACTTC | CASSLWVDPRVWCEQYF
TRBJ2-3 | NA | NA | TRBV7-3 | TGTGCCAGCAGCCCCTCCGGAAAGAGCACAGATACGCAGTATTTT | CASSPSGKSTDTQYF
TRBJ1-3 | NA | TRBD1 | TRBV13 | TGTGCCAGCAGCTTCCGGGACAGTGGAAACACCATATATTTT | CASSFRDSGNTIYF
TRBJ2-7 | NA | TRBD1 | TRBV4-1 | TGCGCCAGCAGCCCCCAAACAGGGGAGTCCCACGAGCAGTACTTC | CASSPQTGESHEQYF
TRBJ2-7 | NA | NA | TRBV10-3 | TGTGCCATCAGTGAGCTTAACAGGCCCTGGGACTTC | CAISELNRPWDF
TRBJ1-4 | NA | NA | TRBV18 | TGTGCCAGCTCACCCCAGGGAAAGAATGAAAAACTGTTTTTT | CASSPQGKNEKLFF
TRBJ2-5 | once | TRBD2 | TRBV7-9 | TGTGCCAGCAGCCGACGGACTAGCGGGGAGACCCAGTACTTC | CASSRRTSGETQYF
TRBJ1-1 | NA | NA | TRBV7-2 | TGTGCCAGCAGCCCCCTCCCCGGTAGCACTGAAGCTTTCTTT | CASSPLPGSTEAFF
TRBJ1-5 | NA | NA | TRBV28 | TGTGCCAGCAGTCCCCGTGGGGAGGGCAATCAGCCCCAGCATTTT | CASSPRGEGNQPQHF
TRBJ1-1 | NA | NA | TRBV11-3 | TGTGCCAGCAGCCCGACACAGGAATTGAACACTGAAGCTTTCTTT | CASSPTQELNTEAFF
TRBJ2-6 | once | NA | TRBV18 | TGTGCCAGCTCACCAAGTGAGGCGGCCCTTGGGGCCAACGTCCTGACTTTC | CASSPSEAALGANVLTF
TRBJ2-7 | NA | TRBD2 | TRBV11-2 | TGTGCCAGCAGCAGTCCGGGACTAGGACCAAACGAGCAGTACTTC | CASSSPGLGPNEQYF
TRBJ1-5 | NA | TRBD1 | TRBV4-1 | TGCGCCAGCAGCCCCTGGACAGGGGCCGATTATAGCAATCAGCCCCAGCATTTT | CASSPWTGADYSNQPQHF
TRBJ1-3 | NA | NA | TRBV11-3 | TGTGCCAGCAGCTTAGGAGATCCTGGAAACACCATATATTTT | CASSLGDPGNTIYF
TRBJ2-6 | NA | NA | TRBV28 | TGTGCCAGCAGTTTAGTAGGGGCCAACGTCCTGACTTTC | CASSLVGANVLTF
TRBJ1-1 | NA | NA | TRBV18 | TGTGCCAGCTCACAAAACAGGAACACTGAAGCTTTCTTT | CASSQNRNTEAFF
TRBJ2-2 | NA | NA | TRBV6-6 | TGTGCCAGCAGCCGTCGTGGGGTCCCCGGGGAGCTGTTTTTT | CASSRRGVPGELFF
TRBJ2-2 | NA | NA | TRBV7-2 | TGTGCCAGCAGCCCCGTAATATCGAACACCGGGGAGCTGTTTTTT | CASSPVISNTGELFF
TRBJ2-7 | NA | TRBD2 | TRBV7-2 | TGTGCCAGCAGCCTAGCGGGGGTCTACGAGCAGTACTTC | CASSLAGVYEQYF
TRBJ2-3 | NA | NA | TRBV6-4 | TGTGCCAGCAGTGACGGGGCCACGCAGTATTTT | CASSDGATQYF
TRBJ2-7 | once | TRBD2 | TRBV18 | TGTGCCAGCTCACCTGTGACTAGCGGAGGGTTTTACGAGCAGTACTTC | CASSPVTSGGFYEQYF
TRBJ2-3 | NA | NA | TRBV6-1 | TGTGCCAGCAGTGACCTATTAGATACGCAGTATTTT | CASSDLLDTQYF
TRBJ2-7 | NA | NA | TRBV27 | TGTGCCAGCAGTCCGGCTGGCTTCGGGCAGTACTTC | CASSPAGFGQYF
TRBJ2-1 | NA | TRBD2 | TRBV20-1 | TGCAGTGCTAGTGAGAGCGGGAGTAGGTTCTTC | CSASESGSRFF
TRBJ2-5 | NA | NA | TRBV2 | TGTGCCAGCAGGGGGTGGACACAAGAGACCCAGTACTTC | CASRGWTQETQYF
TRBJ2-7 | NA | TRBD2 | TRBV5-1 | TGCGCCAGCAGCTGGGGACTAGCGGGAGGGCGGGAGCAGTACTTC | CASSWGLAGGREQYF
TRBJ1-1 | NA | NA | TRBV25-1 | TGTGCCAGCAGCCCACCAGGTAGGGGAGCGAACACTGAAGCTTTCTTT | CASSPPGRGANTEAFF
TRBJ1-3 | NA | NA | TRBV2 | TGTGCCAGCAGTGAGGGTGGGGTGTCTGGAAACACCATATATTTT | CASSEGGVSGNTIYF
TRBJ2-2 | NA | NA | TRBV14 | TGTGCCAGCAGCCGTCATCCCGGGGAGCTGTTTTTT | CASSRHPGELFF
TRBJ2-1 | NA | NA | TRBV6-1 | TGTGCCAGCCGGGCCGGAGCCTACAATGAGCAGTTCTTC | CASRAGAYNEQFF
TRBJ2-3 | NA | NA | TRBV6-5 | TGTGCCAGCAGTAGCACATGGGTAGATACGCAGTATTTT | CASSSTWVDTQYF
TRBJ1-3 | NA | NA | TRBV11-2 | TGTGCCAGCAGCTTAGGAGGTTGGCAAGGAAACACCATATATTTT | CASSLGGWQGNTIYF
TRBJ2-7 | NA | TRBD1 | TRBV28 | TGTGCCAGCAGTTTGAGGGGGCTCTCCTACGAGCAGTACTTC | CASSLRGLSYEQYF